Shown below are 6 T cell receptor beta chains from a single sample sequenced in a study of neurological immune-mediated disorders. TCRdb fed the 5' RACE reads into MiXCR, producing one record per CDR3 protein. The table records about 44,000 distinct CDR3 sequences, roughly 6% of them present only once. Material for sequencing was CD4+ T cells from blood. The receptors were gathered from a woman between 40 and 55 years old in good health.

This chain connects TRBV3-1 to TRBJ2-5; perhaps TRBD1 as D (5 bases). Germline V gene data show CDR1 as LGHDT and CDR2 as YNNKEL (reference sequence). This CDR3 comprises 15 residues. V lost 5 bases and J 2 bases, leaving 15 bases between the germline ends. As DNA, the CDR3 is TGTGCCAGCAGCTCTTTGGGGCGGAAGCAAGAGACCCAGTACTTC. It translates to CASSSLGRKQETQYF.

This clonotype has at least ten counts. The genes are TRBV5-1 and TRBJ1-6; 10 bases align to TRBD1. CDR3 length: 16 residues. J was trimmed by 8 bases and V by 4 bases; bases with no gene match: 9. Per germline, CDR1 SGHRS and CDR2 YFSETQ. CDR3 sequence: CASSLYSGTGDSPLHF. As DNA, the CDR3 is TGCGCCAGCAGCCTCTACTCCGGGACAGGGGATTCACCCCTCCACTTT.

This clonotype was detected ten times or more. The chain has TRBV28 and TRBJ2-7, with 11 bases that match TRBD1. Losses at the gene ends were 3 bases for V and 3 bases for J; bases not matched to a gene: 4. Germline V gene lookup returns CDR1 MDHEN and CDR2 SYDVKM. This CDR3 spans 15 amino acids. The CDR3 DNA reads TGTGCCAGCAGTTTCGGACAGGGGGCTCACTACGAGCAGTACTTC. It specifies CASSFGQGAHYEQYF.

This clonotype was recorded many times. The chain links TRBV10-3 to TRBJ1-5; D is possibly TRBD1 (6 bases). The CDR3 is 13 amino acids. Between the trimmed V and J ends, which lost 7 bases and 4 bases, there was a span of 11 bases. Germline V gene lookup returns CDR1 ENHRY and CDR2 SYGVKD. CDR3 loop: CAITGQRNQPQHF. For the CDR3, the DNA is TGTGCCATCACTGGACAGAGGAATCAGCCCCAGCATTTT.

This clonotype was found many times. The V call is TRBV10-2, the J call TRBJ2-7; TRBD2 matches 14 bases. Germline CDR1 and CDR2: WSHSY and SAAADI. CDR3 length equals 18 residues. J gave up 7 bases and V 0 bases, and 11 bases lay outside the gene matches. The CDR3 DNA sequence: TGCGCCAGCAGTGAGTCCAATAAGGGACTAGCGGGAGCGTTTGAGCAGTACTTC. This codes for CASSESNKGLAGAFEQYF.

This clonotype has a count of ten or more. The V gene is TRBV20-1, the J gene TRBJ2-1, with 8 bases matching TRBD2. CDR1 and CDR2 from the germline V gene are DFQATT and SNEGSKA (reference sequence). V lost 7 bases, J lost 8 bases, and 7 bases stayed unmatched. The CDR3 covers 12 residues. The CDR3, as DNA: TGCAGTGTCCCAAGCGGGAGCTATGAGCAGTTCTTC. It is translated as CSVPSGSYEQFF.